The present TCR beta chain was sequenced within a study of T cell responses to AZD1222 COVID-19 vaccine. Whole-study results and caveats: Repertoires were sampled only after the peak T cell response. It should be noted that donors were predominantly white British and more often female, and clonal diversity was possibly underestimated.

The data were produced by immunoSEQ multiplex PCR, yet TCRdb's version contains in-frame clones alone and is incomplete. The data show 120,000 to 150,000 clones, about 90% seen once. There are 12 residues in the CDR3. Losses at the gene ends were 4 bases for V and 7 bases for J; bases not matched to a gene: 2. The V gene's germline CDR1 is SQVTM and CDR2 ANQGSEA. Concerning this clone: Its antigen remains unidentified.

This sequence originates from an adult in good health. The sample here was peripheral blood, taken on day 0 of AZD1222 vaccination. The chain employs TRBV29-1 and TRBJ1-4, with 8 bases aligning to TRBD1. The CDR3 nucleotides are TGCAGCGTTGGGGGGACAGGTGAAAAACTGTTTTTT. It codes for CSVGGTGEKLFF.